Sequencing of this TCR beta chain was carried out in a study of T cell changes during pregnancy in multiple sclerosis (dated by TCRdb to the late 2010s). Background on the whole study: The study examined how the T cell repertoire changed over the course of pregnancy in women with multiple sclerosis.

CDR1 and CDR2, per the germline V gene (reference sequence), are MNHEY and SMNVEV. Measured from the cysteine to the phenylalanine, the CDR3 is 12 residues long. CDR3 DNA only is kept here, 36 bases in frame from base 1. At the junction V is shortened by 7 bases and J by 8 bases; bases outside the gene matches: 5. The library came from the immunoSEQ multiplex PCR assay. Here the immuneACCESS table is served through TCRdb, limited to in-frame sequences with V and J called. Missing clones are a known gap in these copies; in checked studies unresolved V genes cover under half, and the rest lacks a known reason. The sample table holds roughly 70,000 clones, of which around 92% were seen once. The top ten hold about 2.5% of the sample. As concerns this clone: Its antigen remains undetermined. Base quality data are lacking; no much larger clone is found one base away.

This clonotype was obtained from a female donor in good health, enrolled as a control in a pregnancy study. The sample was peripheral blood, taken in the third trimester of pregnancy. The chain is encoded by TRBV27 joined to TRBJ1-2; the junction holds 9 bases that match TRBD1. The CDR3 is CASISDRGGYTF. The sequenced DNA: TGTGCCAGCATTTCGGACAGGGGCGGCTACACCTTC.